Sequencing of this T cell receptor (beta chain) was carried out in a study of OX40 agonist ivuxolimab in advanced cancers. Study as a whole: Partial responses were seen in three patients, one with hepatocellular carcinoma and two with cutaneous melanoma. Findings and caveats of the study: Mean expanded clone counts were higher in CD8+ than CD4+ T cells. Patients with a partial response at 0.1-3.0 mg/kg had among the lowest clonal expansion.

Profiling relied on immunoSEQ multiplex PCR, and the TCRdb table lists in-frame clones only, not all of them. The profile shows just under 85,000 clones, 84% of them singletons. A word on this clone: Its antigen remains unidentified.

CDR3 length: 13 amino acids. Between the trimmed V and J ends, which lost 6 bases and 7 bases, there was a span of 10 bases. The germline CDR1 and CDR2 sequences are MDHEN and SYDVKM. This clonotype was sampled from an adult with an advanced solid tumor such as melanoma, head and neck, liver or kidney cancer. The sample in question was CD4+ or CD8+ T cells sorted from blood, obtained in a trial of the OX40 agonist ivuxolimab. This chain joins TRBV28 and TRBJ1-6; D ambiguous. The CDR3 region is CASSPRGNSPLHF. As DNA, the CDR3 is TGTGCCAGCAGCCCTCGGGGAAATTCACCCCTCCACTTT.